This TCR beta chain was profiled in a study of blood T cell repertoires in COVID-19. This CDR3 has 15 residues. The V end lost 3 bases, the J end lost 10 bases, and 19 bases lay between the germline ends. Germline CDR1 is LGHNA and CDR2 is YSLEER. Authors' analysis steps: Nucleated cell counts were estimated from reference gene primer amplification. Produced via immunoSEQ multiplex PCR; TCRdb's table is partial and in-frame only. V and J calls and clone size come straight from that table; D and trimming were deduced from the DNA. The sample has some 290,000 clones, roughly nine tenths seen once. Participants were aged roughly 18 to 90 years, lived in 25 or so US areas, and enrolled virtually. Donors in Cohort 3 who had recovered were those with two negative PCRs, healthcare professional clearance, or resolution of their symptoms.

The TCR sequence derives from a woman aged 25 to 39 who had recovered from COVID-19. Sequencing was carried out using PBMCs or T cells enriched from blood (not recorded which). The rearrangement joins TRBV4-3 to TRBJ2-1; D may be TRBD1 (6 bases). The CDR3 bases are TGCGCCAGCAGCCAGATGAGGGACATTCCGGGCGAGCAGTTCTTC. Its protein is CASSQMRDIPGEQFF.